These T cell receptor beta chains were read from a single sample in a study of T cells in Graves' hyperthyroidism and ophthalmopathy. MiXCR, applied by TCRdb to the multiplex PCR reads, yields one record per CDR3 protein. The profile shows approximately 98,000 distinct CDR3 sequences, 35% to 50% of them singletons. The sequencing sample was made of peripheral blood or thyroid tissue (not recorded which). The source of these receptors is a woman between 25 and 40 years old with Graves' hyperthyroidism. Both conserved end residues are part of each CDR3. D genes are given only for firm matches. Some rows have no size entry. The others give once, few or many, or a class for an expanded clone.

TRBJ2-2 TRBD2 TRBV7-9 many CASSVLLAGGLGSTGELFF TGTGCCAGCAGCGTCCTCCTAGCGGGAGGGCTAGGGAGCACCGGGGAGCTGTTTTTT
TRBJ1-2 NA TRBV7-9 many CASSVGGYTF TGTGCCAGCAGCGTCGGGGGCTACACCTTC
TRBJ1-1 NA TRBV5-8 many CASSLDIGLAEAFF TGTGCCAGCAGCTTGGATATAGGGTTGGCTGAAGCTTTCTTT
TRBJ1-5 NA TRBV6-5 many CASSSWNQPQHF TGTGCCAGCTCCTCCTGGAATCAGCCCCAGCATTTT
TRBJ2-5 NA TRBV6-6 NA CASRLTENQPWTQYF TGTGCCAGCAGACTAACAGAGAATCAGCCTTGGACCCAGTACTTC
TRBJ2-2 NA TRBV12-3/TRBV12-4 once CASSLLRDSTNTGELFF TGTGCCAGCAGTTTATTACGTGACAGTACGAACACCGGGGAGCTGTTTTTT
TRBJ1-2 NA TRBV7-3 NA CASNMGSVYGYTF TGTGCCAGCAACATGGGGTCGGTCTACGGCTACACCTTC
TRBJ2-7 TRBD2 TRBV7-9 NA CASSPPSGTREQYF TGTGCCAGCAGCCCCCCTAGCGGGACACGCGAGCAGTACTTC
TRBJ2-2 NA TRBV15 NA CATSRTEYTGQLIF TGTGCCACCAGCAGGACTGAGTACACCGGGCAGCTGATTTTT
TRBJ2-6 TRBD1 TRBV7-9 NA CASSTRTGGETF TGTGCCAGCAGTACCCGGACAGGGGGAGAGACTTTC
TRBJ1-5 TRBD1 TRBV2 NA CASSVSGTENQPQHF TGTGCCAGCAGTGTCTCCGGGACAGAGAATCAGCCCCAGCATTTT
TRBJ2-7 NA TRBV9 NA CASSVGGSNHEQYF TGTGCCAGCAGCGTAGGGGGGAGCAATCACGAACAGTACTTC
TRBJ2-6 NA TRBV7-9 many CASSLAQAGANVLTF TGTGCCAGCAGCTTAGCGCAGGCTGGGGCCAACGTCCTGACTTTC
TRBJ1-5 NA TRBV7-9 many CASSFGRESQPQHF TGTGCCAGCAGCTTTGGCAGGGAGTCTCAGCCCCAGCATTTT
TRBJ2-5 TRBD2 TRBV7-6 NA CASSSLLAGGPETQYF TGTGCCAGCAGCTCCCTACTAGCGGGAGGGCCAGAGACCCAGTACTTC
TRBJ2-7 TRBD1 TRBV3-1 many CASSRDSPYEQYF TGTGCCAGCAGTCGGGACAGCCCCTACGAGCAGTACTTC
TRBJ2-2 NA TRBV7-2 many CASSPASTWSTGELFF TGTGCCAGCAGCCCCGCTAGTACCTGGAGCACCGGGGAGCTGTTTTTT
TRBJ1-2 NA TRBV7-3 NA CASSQIGAGDGYTF TGTGCCAGCAGCCAAATCGGGGCAGGGGATGGCTACACCTTC
TRBJ1-5 NA TRBV9 NA CASSIYLCSVGQGGDQPQHF NA
TRBJ2-5 NA TRBV5-1 many CASSMDIQETQYF TGCGCCAGCAGCATGGACATCCAAGAGACCCAGTACTTC
TRBJ1-1 NA TRBV5-1 many CASSAGPEAFF TGCGCCAGCAGCGCCGGGCCTGAAGCTTTCTTT
TRBJ2-7 NA TRBV30 many CAWSLGWSYEQYF TGTGCCTGGAGTCTCGGCTGGTCCTACGAGCAGTACTTC
TRBJ2-7 NA TRBV7-7 many CASSTHHADILDRESCEQYF TGTGCTAGCAGCACCCACCACGCAGATATTTTGGACCGAGAAAGTTGTGAGCAGTACTTC
TRBJ2-7 TRBD2 TRBV27 many CASSTMGLAGEDEQYF TGTGCCAGCAGCACAATGGGACTAGCGGGAGAGGACGAGCAGTACTTC
TRBJ1-2 NA TRBV7-9 many CASSPGPYGYTF TGTGCCAGCAGCCCGGGACCCTATGGCTACACCTTC
TRBJ2-1 NA TRBV6-1 few CASGGSSYNEQFF TGTGCCAGCGGGGGGTCTTCCTACAATGAGCAGTTCTTC
TRBJ2-2 NA TRBV5-1 many CASSHGSTANTGELFF TGCGCCAGCAGCCACGGATCGACAGCGAACACCGGGGAGCTGTTTTTT
TRBJ1-4 NA TRBV11-2 many CASSLGPGIEEKLFF TGTGCCAGCAGCTTAGGTCCAGGGATCGAAGAAAAACTGTTTTTT
TRBJ1-2 NA TRBV19 many CASTGGHRNYGYTF TGTGCCAGTACCGGGGGCCACCGTAACTATGGCTACACCTTC
TRBJ2-2 TRBD1 TRBV11-2 NA CASSLRDRTGELFF TGTGCCAGCAGCTTACGGGACAGAACCGGGGAGCTGTTTTTT
TRBJ2-5 NA TRBV20-1 NA CSALKAGETQYF TGCAGTGCTCTGAAGGCGGGGGAGACCCAGTACTTC
TRBJ2-7 TRBD1 TRBV20-1 NA CSASDRGAIYEQYF TGCAGTGCTTCGGACAGGGGAGCTATCTACGAGCAGTACTTC
TRBJ1-1 NA TRBV20-1 many CSARDSPGGMNTEAFF TGCAGTGCTAGAGATTCTCCGGGAGGGATGAACACTGAAGCTTTCTTT
TRBJ1-1 NA TRBV2 NA CAYQQGRTGAFF TGTGCCTACCAACAGGGACGAACTGGAGCTTTCTTT
TRBJ1-1 NA TRBV9 many CASSKTAINTEAFF TGTGCCAGCAGCAAAACAGCGATAAACACTGAAGCTTTCTTT
TRBJ1-5 NA TRBV28 many CASSYRQGNQPQHF TGTGCCAGCAGCTACAGACAGGGCAATCAGCCCCAGCATTTT
TRBJ1-1 NA TRBV20-1 many CSARPQPNTEAFF TGCAGTGCTAGACCACAACCGAACACTGAAGCTTTCTTT
TRBJ1-5 TRBD1 TRBV27 many CASGPQGTRNQPQHF TGTGCCAGCGGACCACAGGGGACTCGCAATCAGCCCCAGCATTTT
TRBJ1-4 TRBD1 TRBV10-3 NA CAISGPGQGGEKLFF TGTGCCATCAGTGGACCGGGACAGGGGGGCGAAAAACTGTTTTTT
TRBJ2-5 NA TRBV28 many CASSLTAQETQYF TGTGCCAGCAGTCTGACAGCCCAAGAGACCCAGTACTTC
TRBJ2-7 NA TRBV28 few CASSFRGSRNEQYF TGTGCCAGCAGTTTCAGGGGCAGTCGCAACGAGCAGTACTTC
TRBJ2-2 TRBD1 TRBV2 NA CASSLRDRRTGELFF TGTGCCAGCAGTCTACGGGACAGGCGCACCGGGGAGCTGTTTTTT
TRBJ1-5 TRBD1 TRBV29-1 many CSVSQGGKAQHF TGCAGCGTCTCGCAGGGGGGAAAAGCCCAGCATTTT
TRBJ2-2 NA TRBV5-4 many CASSSMDSGGELFF TGTGCCAGCAGCTCGATGGACTCGGGCGGGGAGCTGTTTTTT
TRBJ2-6 NA TRBV10-3 many CAISESSSVSGANVLTF TGTGCCATCAGTGAGTCATCGAGCGTCTCTGGGGCCAACGTCCTGACTTTC
TRBJ2-7 TRBD2 TRBV20-1 many CSATGGVTTYEQYF TGCAGTGCTACGGGAGGCGTAACTACCTACGAGCAGTACTTC